The following is a T cell receptor beta chain sequence with its context. This clone was seen only once. Its recognized antigen is unknown. Base qualities are not recorded, but no much larger clone differs from it by a single base. The data are from a study of T cells in localized non-small cell lung cancer (dated by TCRdb to 2020 to 2021). About the study as a whole: The study analyzed T cell repertoires of 200 to 300 early-stage NSCLC patients, comparing tumors and uninvolved tumor-adjacent lungs. The cohort comprised some 240 treatment-naïve NSCLC patients with resected, localized lung tumors. A mean age of around 66 years was recorded for the NSCLC patients, of whom approximately 130 were male and 95 to 110 were female.

According to the germline V gene, CDR1 reads MGHRA and CDR2 reads YSYEKL. V is pared back by 0 bases and J by 8 bases, with 14 bases lying between the germline termini. Spanning cysteine to phenylalanine, the CDR3 consists of 15 amino acids. The read is trimmed to its CDR3 DNA, 45 bases read in frame from base 1. The immunoSEQ Assay was used to sequence TCR beta CDR3 regions from DNA. As for how the authors treated the data: T cell density was computed as TCR beta template counts normalized to usable DNA estimated by amplifying housekeeping genes. Richness was estimated with the preseqR package, extrapolating to 400,000 templates for PBMC samples and 120,000 templates for tissue samples. Clonality was taken to be one minus Pielou's evenness. Tissue-enriched TCRs were identified through differential abundance testing performed on productive amino-acid clonotypes, with a minimum total count of 5 and an alpha of 0.1. The Jaccard Index and the Morisita Overlap Index were used to quantify repertoire overlap between compartments. GLIPH clustered TCR beta CDR3s with public tetramer-defined viral CDR3s; viral motifs required at least three viral sequences plus V-gene enrichment. Imported from immuneACCESS, the table was reduced by TCRdb to in-frame sequences with V and J called. These copies leave out some clones; in studies compared against another copy, an unresolved V gene accounts for under half, and the cause of the remainder is not known. The V and J calls and the clone size are those of that table, but D and trimming were determined from the DNA. This sample holds some 16,000 clones; around 89% were observed only once. The biggest ten clones account for around 3.6% of the sample.

At diagnosis, tumor, uninvolved tumor-adjacent lung and peripheral blood were collected and then preserved as a mix of FFPE and fresh-frozen material. Blood samples were analyzed as peripheral blood mononuclear cells for TCR repertoire profiling. Overall study outcomes, separate from this receptor: Higher blood T cell density associated with longer overall survival, while higher adjacent-lung clonality associated with shorter survival. Uninvolved tumor-adjacent lung showed the highest T cell clonality, higher than tumor, which suggests more focused antigenic responses in the uninvolved tumor-adjacent lung. Because of the exploratory design, TCR variables were selected using unadjusted p-values without false-discovery rate correction. A median of 57 of the top 100 tumor clones were detected in paired uninvolved adjacent lung, and 25 to 35 of these tumor clones were also found among the top 100 clones of the paired uninvolved adjacent lung. Because multi-region sequencing of the tumors was not done, intratumor heterogeneity could not be ruled out.

The chain uses TRBV4-1 and TRBJ1-3, with the identity of the D gene unclear. The TCR originated in a male donor older than 55 with stage II squamous cell lung carcinoma. The sample consisted of peripheral blood, taken before any cancer treatment. For the CDR3, the sequence is CASSQDPQLGDTIYF. The DNA is TGCGCCAGCAGCCAAGACCCGCAGTTGGGAGACACCATATATTTT.